A single sample gave rise to the 21 T cell receptor beta chains below, sequenced in a study of long-term antiretroviral therapy in people with HIV (dated by TCRdb to 2021 to 2024). The immunoSEQ hsTCRB v3.0 assay was used at survey level resolution for TRB variable region sequencing. TCRdb provides this immuneACCESS table in a form limited to in-frame rearrangements. Some clones are lacking; in checked studies, under half of them reflect an unresolved V gene, and why the rest are absent is not known. The table for this sample lists almost 25,000 clones; roughly 84% of them were counted only once. In total, the top ten clones hold 2% to 2.5% of the sample. The material sequenced was unsorted PBMCs, taken 3 years after starting antiretroviral therapy. The receptors were gathered from a man aged 45-60 years with HIV.

This chain connects TRBV7-8 to TRBJ2-1, with D maybe TRBD1 (5 bases). Germline V lookup: CDR1 SGHVS, CDR2 FQNEAQ. The V end was cut by 4 bases, the J end by 4 bases, with 11 bases between. The CDR3 has 14 amino acids. CDR3 coding DNA: TGTGCCAGCAGCTCCTATCGACAGTACAATGAGCAGTTCTTC. Its translation is CASSSYRQYNEQFF.

V is TRBV27 and J is TRBJ2-1; the D gene is possibly TRBD2 (5 bases). This CDR3 region has 17 residues. The germline V gene has CDR1 MNHEY and CDR2 SMNVEV (reference sequence). V was clipped by 3 bases and J by 4 bases, with 19 bases between them. CDR3: CASSFRRSSGYYNEQFF. For the CDR3, the DNA is TGTGCCAGCAGTTTTCGCAGGTCAAGCGGCTATTACAATGAGCAGTTCTTC.

In this sample, this clone turned up a few times. V usage is TRBV19 and J usage is TRBJ1-5; TRBD1 matches 7 bases. The CDR3 sequence is 14 residues long. The ends lost 9 bases at V and 2 bases at J; junction bases unmatched: 7. Germline assignment: CDR1 LNHDA and CDR2 SQIVND (reference sequence). Here the CDR3 DNA reads TGTGCCAGCCGAGAGGGACAGCGCAATCAGCCCCAGCATTTT. Amino acids: CASREGQRNQPQHF.

The V gene is TRBV12-5, the J gene TRBJ1-6; 9 positions match TRBD1. CDR1 is LGHNT, CDR2 FRNRAP, per germline. The CDR3 has 16 amino acids. The junction had 10 bases not matched to a gene; V was cut back by 5 bases and J by 8 bases. CDR3 sequence reads: CASGLRDRDAHSPLHF. The CDR3 DNA reads TGTGCTAGTGGTCTCCGGGACAGGGACGCTCATTCACCCCTCCACTTT.

The chain employs TRBV30 and TRBJ1-2, with 9 bases lining up with TRBD1. Germline V gene lookup returns CDR1 GTSNPN and CDR2 SVGIG (reference sequence). V trimming: 1 base; J trimming: 5 bases; junction bases outside the gene matches: 11. The CDR3 loop spans 16 amino acids. As DNA, the CDR3 is TGTGCCTGGAGTGACATTTGGACAGGGGTACGGTATGGCTACACCTTC. Its protein is CAWSDIWTGVRYGYTF.

The rearrangement joins TRBV11-1 to TRBJ1-1; no clear D. V lost 3 bases to trimming and J lost 5 bases, with 7 bases between them. This CDR3 region has 12 residues. Germline assignment: CDR1 SGHAT and CDR2 FQDESV (reference sequence). The CDR3 DNA reads TGTGCCAGCAGCTTCCCCCAGACTGAAGCTTTCTTT. It yields the protein CASSFPQTEAFF.

This clone was observed a few times. CDR3: CASSPYDYGYTF. The CDR3 DNA sequence: TGTGCCAGCAGCCCATATGACTATGGCTACACCTTC. V gene TRBV11-2 combines with J gene TRBJ1-2; D gene uncertain. V was shortened by 5 bases and J by 3 bases, with 7 bases between the two germline ends. The CDR3 covers 12 residues. CDR1 SGHAT and CDR2 FQNNGV come from the germline V gene.

The CDR3 loop reads CASSPPGGRFTEAFF. The CDR3 bases are TGTGCCAGCAGCCCGCCCGGGGGGCGATTTACTGAAGCTTTCTTT. The V gene is TRBV6-1, the J gene TRBJ1-1; perhaps TRBD1 as D (6 bases). This CDR3 has 15 residues. V lost 6 bases to trimming and J lost 5 bases, with 19 bases between them. The germline V gene has CDR1 MNHNS and CDR2 SASEGT.

The CDR3 loop is CASSPAHEKLFF. The CDR3 region has the DNA TGTGCCAGTAGTCCGGCCCATGAAAAACTGTTTTTT. The chain employs TRBV19 and TRBJ1-4; D not resolved. Germline V gene lookup returns CDR1 LNHDA and CDR2 SQIVND (reference sequence). The CDR3 has 12 residues. V was cut by 5 bases and J by 6 bases, with 7 bases left in between.

The rearrangement joins TRBV5-6 to TRBJ2-7, with D unresolved. V was trimmed by 0 bases and J by 5 bases, leaving 3 bases between them. The germline V gene encodes CDR1 SGHDT and CDR2 YYEEEE. CDR3 length: 11 amino acids. The DNA for the CDR3 is TGTGCCAGCAGCTTGGGGCACGAGCAGTACTTC. Protein sequence: CASSLGHEQYF.

This chain uses TRBV5-1 with TRBJ2-3, with 12 bases matching TRBD1. Germline CDR1 and CDR2: SGHRS and YFSETQ. The junction had 8 bases not matched to a gene; V was cut back by 1 base and J by 8 bases. This CDR3 contains 16 residues. Here the CDR3 DNA reads TGCGCCAGCAGCTTGTGGGACAGGGGGCTTGGGGGTACGCAGTATTTT. This encodes CASSLWDRGLGGTQYF.

This CDR3 reads CASSRGKGFSYPSYEQYF. The CDR3 DNA reads as TGTGCCAGCAGCCGCGGGAAGGGATTCTCCTACCCATCCTACGAGCAGTACTTC. The gene calls are TRBV7-8 and TRBJ2-7; D is perhaps TRBD2 (6 bases). The V and J ends lost 5 bases and 1 base respectively, with 24 bases between them. This CDR3 region has 18 residues. The V gene's germline CDR1 is SGHVS and CDR2 FQNEAQ.

About this clone itself: The junction and the germline gene differ at one end; a read error may be behind it. The V gene is TRBV28, the J gene TRBJ2-7; D is possibly TRBD1 (6 bases). The germline gives CDR1 MDHEN, CDR2 SYDVKM. The CDR3 sequence is 16 residues long. This CDR3 is CASTSHRGGPSFEQYF. The CDR3 bases are TGTGCCAGCACTTCCCACCGTGGGGGCCCTTCCTTCGAGCAGTACTTC.

The chain recombines TRBV30 with TRBJ2-7, with unresolved D. This CDR3 has 13 residues. CDR1 and CDR2 (germline): GTSNPN, SVGIG (reference sequence). Deletions cut 0 bases from V and 6 bases from J, with 12 bases between. CDR3 nucleotides: TGTGCCTGGAGTGTGGATCAGGTGGGCGAGCAGTACTTC. Its translation: CAWSVDQVGEQYF.

The V and J genes are TRBV27 and TRBJ1-2; no reliable D call. There are 15 residues in the CDR3. Germline lookup yields CDR1 MNHEY and CDR2 SMNVEV (reference sequence). The ends were cut back, 5 bases at V and 4 bases at J, with 17 bases in the middle. The CDR3 region has the DNA TGTGCCAGCAGTATTCGCGGAGGATCGCCCTATGGCTACACCTTC. This codes for CASSIRGGSPYGYTF.

J is TRBJ2-7 and V is TRBV6-5; 9 nucleotides agree with TRBD2. Germline CDR1 reads MNHEY; CDR2 reads SVGAGI. V lost 6 bases and J lost 2; bases outside the gene matches: 8. CDR3 length: 15 residues. The CDR3 sequence: CASSPTTSGPYEQYF. The DNA of the CDR3 is TGTGCCAGCAGCCCAACCACTAGCGGGCCCTACGAGCAGTACTTC.

The genes are TRBV10-1 and TRBJ2-7; the match to TRBD2 covers 9 bases. CDR1 and CDR2 (germline): WNHNN, SYGVQD (reference sequence). The CDR3 covers 16 residues. With V trimmed by 3 bases and J by 7 bases, 13 bases remained unmatched. CDR3 sequence reads: CASSDPSRAGGREQYF. The CDR3 DNA reads as TGCGCCAGCAGTGACCCATCGAGGGCGGGAGGGCGAGAGCAGTACTTC.

The chain has TRBV7-9 and TRBJ2-5, with 9 positions matching TRBD1. CDR3 length: 14 residues. Germline V gene lookup returns CDR1 SEHNR and CDR2 FQNEAQ (reference sequence). V lost 2 bases to trimming and J lost 4 bases; unmatched junction nucleotides: 2. The CDR3 region is CASSLSTGGETQYF. The CDR3 coding sequence is TGTGCCAGCAGCTTATCGACAGGGGGAGAGACCCAGTACTTC.

This clone was recorded a few times. J is TRBJ2-1 and V is TRBV5-5; no clear D gene. V was cut by 6 bases and J by 0 bases, with 13 bases left in between. Germline V gene sequence: CDR1 SGHKS, CDR2 YYEKEE (reference sequence). The CDR3 extends over 15 amino acids. The CDR3 protein is CASTPHQSSYNEQFF. The CDR3 region has the DNA TGTGCCAGCACCCCACACCAGAGCTCCTACAATGAGCAGTTCTTC.

This rearrangement joins TRBV7-2 to TRBJ1-1, with D possibly TRBD1 on 6 matching bases. The CDR3 is 13 amino acids. The V gene's germline CDR1 is SGHTA and CDR2 FQGNSA. V lost 5 bases and J lost 4, with 11 bases in between. CDR3 region: CASSLTGSTEAFF. The CDR3 nucleotides are TGTGCCAGCAGCCTAACAGGGAGCACTGAAGCTTTCTTT. The variable domain in full, completed from reference TRBV7-2 and TRBJ1-1, reads GAGVSQSPSNKVTEKGKDVELRCDPISGHTALYWYRQSLGQGLEFLIYFQGNSAPDKSGLPSDRFSAERTGGSVSTLTIQRTQQEDSAVYLCASSLTGSTEAFFGQGTRLTVV.

The J gene is TRBJ1-2, the V gene TRBV9, with TRBD1 matching over 7 bases. This CDR3 has 14 residues. Trimming at V came to 3 bases and at J to 10 bases, leaving 12 bases not matched to a gene. Germline V gives CDR1 SGDLS, CDR2 YYNGEE. The CDR3 protein is CASSGDSRGLDYTF. The CDR3 coding sequence is TGTGCCAGCAGCGGGGACAGTCGGGGGTTGGACTACACCTTC.